This T cell receptor beta chain comes out of a study of T cell repertoires in ileal Crohn's disease (dated by TCRdb to the late 2010s). Turning to the overall study: The median duration of disease was 6 to 10 years, and at the time of surgery around 32% of patients were active smokers. Surgery was performed for a complication in all patients, with stricturing disease in roughly 60% and penetrating disease in approximately 40%. About half of the patients received postoperative therapy: under 13 received thiopurines and roughly 17 received anti-TNF agents. M0 samples consisted of biopsies taken from the inflamed part of the ileum in the surgical resection specimen. Five hundred nanograms of biopsy DNA per sample were submitted for commercial TCRB immunosequencing. The TCR repertoire was analysed in fewer than 65 patients with Crohn's disease drawn from a prospective multicentre cohort. The study was conducted in parallel with a multicentre cohort that was designed to identify predictors of early endoscopic recurrence following ileocolonic resection. Endoscopic postoperative recurrence was defined by a Rutgeerts score above i0. A total of roughly 170 mucosal samples from roughly 50 patients were sequenced, with samples obtained at several locations on the surgical specimen and at postoperative endoscopy.

Library preparation employed the immunoSEQ multiplex PCR assay. A two-step, amplification bias-controlled multiplex PCR was used by Adaptive Biotechnology to amplify CDR3 regions from genomic DNA. In the first PCR, primers covered every V and J gene segment, and in the second PCR, barcodes and Illumina adapters were added. CDR3 libraries were sequenced on an Illumina instrument. The original methods were these. Analysis combined the vendor-provided pipelines with custom analysis of raw data in R/Bioconductor under R version 3.3.0. Clonality, ranging from 0 to 1, was calculated as the inverse of the normalised Shannon entropy of all productive clones. High-frequency clones were defined as the share of the repertoire taken up by the top 100 clones, keeping only clones that passed a 95% confidence test. The Simpson index measured repertoire diversity, and the Morisita-Horn index measured overlap between samples. TCRdb's version of the immuneACCESS table is confined to in-frame rearrangements and falls short of the full clone set. An unresolved V gene accounts for under half of the shortfall where checked; the remainder is of unknown origin. V, J and clone size were drawn from that table, and D and trimming were deduced from the DNA. This sample gives some 17,000 clones in total; about 80% of them show up just once. The top ten constitute roughly 4% of the sample.

With regard to this clone: This receptor's antigen is unknown. No base-level quality is on record; no much larger clone is a single base apart.

Summary of the overall study and its limitations: A significantly higher proportion of clonal expansions was observed in active smokers at surgery than in non-smokers (about 25% vs 20%, p=0.02). More high-frequency clones were carried by sorted CD8 T cells than by CD4 T cells, suggesting that mucosal expansions were mainly CD8. Mucosal CD4 and CD8 T cells were sorted and sequenced only in a subgroup of patients, whose size was not stated. Higher percentages of high-frequency clones at the time of surgery were linked to endoscopic recurrence, and every patient with clonality above 26.8% (18/57) had recurrence.

Cut back by 0 bases and 0 bases, the V and J ends lie 4 bases apart. Measured from the cysteine to the phenylalanine, the CDR3 is 14 residues long. Only the CDR3 DNA is retained, 42 bases long and in frame from the first base. The germline V gene supplies CDR1 SGHTA and CDR2 FQGNSA. The time point label of this sample denotes: inflamed ileum from the surgical specimen. Adults with ileal or ileocolonic Crohn's disease for whom ileocolonic resection was indicated were considered eligible. Before DNA extraction, whole ileal mucosal biopsies were kept frozen at -80 degrees C. A TRizol-based method was used to extract genomic DNA from the frozen whole biopsies, and the DNA was quantified with a NanoDrop 2000 spectrophotometer.

The sequence links TRBV7-2 to TRBJ2-3, with no D gene named confidently. The TCR comes from an adult with Crohn's disease. Material: ileal tissue. The CDR3 reads CASSLAGSTDTQYF. The nucleotides are TGTGCCAGCAGCTTAGCGGGGAGCACAGATACGCAGTATTTT. The entire variable domain, with the stretches around the CDR3 drawn from the reference TRBV7-2 and TRBJ2-3 proteins, is GAGVSQSPSNKVTEKGKDVELRCDPISGHTALYWYRQSLGQGLEFLIYFQGNSAPDKSGLPSDRFSAERTGGSVSTLTIQRTQQEDSAVYLCASSLAGSTDTQYFGPGTRLTVL.